This T cell receptor gamma chain was captured in a study of gammadelta T cells in human blood (dated by TCRdb to between 2020 and 2021). What the study reported, not specific to this receptor: According to the study, polyclonal expansion of innate gamma-delta T cells right after birth appeared to be driven by microbial exposure.

The germline V gene gives CDR1 as VENAVY and CDR2 as YDSYNSRV. The CDR3 starts with the cysteine, ends with the phenylalanine, and has 12 residues. The DNA shown is the 36-base CDR3, in frame from base 1. The method behind the library was RT-PCR. Sequencing took place on an Illumina MiSeq. Identical DNA sequences were merged into single rows after TCRdb reprocessed the public reads with CATT. This sample comprises over 500 gamma-chain clones, less than 3.5% of them detected only once. The leading ten clones occupy over 15% of the sample. By how much of the sample it makes up, this clone is large (0.1 to 1%). The specificity of this receptor is unknown. One end of the junction fails to match germline, which may point to a read error.

The sequence derives from a human donor. The rearrangement joined TRGV8 to TRGJ1 or TRGJ2. The source material was non-Vgamma9Vdelta2 gamma-delta T cells from adult blood. The CDR3 region reads CANWDSHDKKLF. The nucleotide sequence is given as TGTGCCAACTGGGATAGCCACGATAAGAAACTCTTT.